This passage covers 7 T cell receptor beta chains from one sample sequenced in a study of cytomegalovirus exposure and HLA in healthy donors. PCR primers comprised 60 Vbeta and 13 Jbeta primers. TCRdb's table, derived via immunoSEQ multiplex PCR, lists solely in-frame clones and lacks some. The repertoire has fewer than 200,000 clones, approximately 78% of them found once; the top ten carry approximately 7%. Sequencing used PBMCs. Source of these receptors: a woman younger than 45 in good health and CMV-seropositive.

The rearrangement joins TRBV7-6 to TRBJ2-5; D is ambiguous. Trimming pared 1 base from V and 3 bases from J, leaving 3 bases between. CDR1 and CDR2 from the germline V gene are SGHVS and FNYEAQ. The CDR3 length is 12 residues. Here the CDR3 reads CASSLDKETQYF. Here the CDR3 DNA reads TGTGCCAGCAGCTTAGACAAAGAGACCCAGTACTTC.

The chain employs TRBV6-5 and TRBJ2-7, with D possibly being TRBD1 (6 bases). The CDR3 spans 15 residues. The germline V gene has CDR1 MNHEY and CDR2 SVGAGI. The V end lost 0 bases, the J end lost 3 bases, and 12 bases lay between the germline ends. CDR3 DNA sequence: TGTGCCAGCAGTTACTCGGCAGGGGTTTTCTACGAGCAGTACTTC. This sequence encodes CASSYSAGVFYEQYF.

The DNA for the CDR3 is TGCGCCAGCAGCTGGACAGCCGGCGAGAAAAAACTGTTTTTT. Amino acid sequence: CASSWTAGEKKLFF. This chain joins TRBV5-1 and TRBJ1-4, with a weak D call TRBD1 (6 bases). This CDR3 spans 14 amino acids. Trimming removed 3 bases at V and 9 bases at J, with 15 bases between. In germline, CDR1 is SGHRS, CDR2 YFSETQ.

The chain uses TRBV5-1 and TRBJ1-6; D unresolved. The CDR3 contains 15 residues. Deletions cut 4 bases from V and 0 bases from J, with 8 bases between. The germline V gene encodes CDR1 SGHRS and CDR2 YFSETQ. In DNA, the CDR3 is TGCGCCAGCAGCCCGTCGAGCTCCTATAATTCACCCCTCCACTTT. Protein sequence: CASSPSSSYNSPLHF.

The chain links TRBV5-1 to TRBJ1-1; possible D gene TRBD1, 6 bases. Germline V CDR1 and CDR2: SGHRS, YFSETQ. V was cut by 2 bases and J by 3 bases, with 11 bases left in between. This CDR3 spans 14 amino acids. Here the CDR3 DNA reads TGCGCCAGCAGCTTCAGGGGAAAGGACACTGAAGCTTTCTTT. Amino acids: CASSFRGKDTEAFF.

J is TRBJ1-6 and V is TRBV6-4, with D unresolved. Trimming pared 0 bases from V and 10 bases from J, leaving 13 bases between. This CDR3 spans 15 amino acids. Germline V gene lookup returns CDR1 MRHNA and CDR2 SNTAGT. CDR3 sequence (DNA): TGTGCCAGCAGTGACTCCCCTTCGACGAGGTCACCCCTCCACTTT. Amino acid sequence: CASSDSPSTRSPLHF.

This CDR3 is CASSLSRLGANVLTF. CDR3 sequence (DNA): TGTGCCAGCAGTCTTTCCCGTCTTGGGGCCAACGTCCTGACTTTC. The J gene is TRBJ2-6, the V gene TRBV27; D unclear. CDR1 and CDR2 from the germline V gene are MNHEY and SMNVEV (reference sequence). This CDR3 contains 15 residues. The V end was cut by 5 bases, the J end by 3 bases, with 11 bases between.